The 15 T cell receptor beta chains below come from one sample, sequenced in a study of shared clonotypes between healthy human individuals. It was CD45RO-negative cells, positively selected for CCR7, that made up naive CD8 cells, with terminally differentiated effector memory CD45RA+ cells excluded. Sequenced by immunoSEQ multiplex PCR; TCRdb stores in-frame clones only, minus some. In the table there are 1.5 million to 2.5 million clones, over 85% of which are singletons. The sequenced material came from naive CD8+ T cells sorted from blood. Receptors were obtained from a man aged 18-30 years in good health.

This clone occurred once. The CDR3, as DNA: TGTGCCAGCAGCTTTTGGGGGACAGATACGCAGTATTTT. Encoded protein: CASSFWGTDTQYF. J is TRBJ2-3 and V is TRBV11-2; TRBD1 or TRBD2 may be the D gene (5 bases each). Trimming pared 3 bases from V and 3 bases from J, leaving 7 bases between. This CDR3 contains 13 residues. The germline V gene has CDR1 SGHAT and CDR2 FQNNGV.

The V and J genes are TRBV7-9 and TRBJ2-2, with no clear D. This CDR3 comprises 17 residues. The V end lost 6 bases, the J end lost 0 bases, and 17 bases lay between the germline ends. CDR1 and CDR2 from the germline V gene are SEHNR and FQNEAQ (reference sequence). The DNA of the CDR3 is TGTGCCAGCAGTCCACCGTCCACCTTCCCGAACACCGGGGAGCTGTTTTTT. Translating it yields CASSPPSTFPNTGELFF.

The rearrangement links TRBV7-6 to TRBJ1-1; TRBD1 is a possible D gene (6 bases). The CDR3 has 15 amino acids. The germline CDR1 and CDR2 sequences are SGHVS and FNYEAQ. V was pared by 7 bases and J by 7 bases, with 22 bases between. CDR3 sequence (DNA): TGTGCCAGCACGGATGGGGGGGCGGACCGGCATGAAGCTTTCTTT. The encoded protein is CASTDGGADRHEAFF.

CDR3 sequence reads: CSVGGKEKETQYF. The CDR3 region has the DNA TGCAGCGTCGGGGGGAAAGAGAAAGAGACCCAGTACTTC. The J gene is TRBJ2-5, the V gene TRBV29-1; 7 bases line up with TRBD2. The germline V gene encodes CDR1 SQVTM and CDR2 ANQGSEA. Losses at the gene ends were 6 bases for V and 3 bases for J; bases not matched to a gene: 7. The CDR3 extends over 13 amino acids.

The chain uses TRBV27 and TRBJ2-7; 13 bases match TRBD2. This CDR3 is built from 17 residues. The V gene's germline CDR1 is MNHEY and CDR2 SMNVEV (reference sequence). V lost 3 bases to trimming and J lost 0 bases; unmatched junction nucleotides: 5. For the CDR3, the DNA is TGTGCCAGCAGTTTGACTAGCGGGGGGTCCTACTCCTACGAGCAGTACTTC. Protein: CASSLTSGGSYSYEQYF.

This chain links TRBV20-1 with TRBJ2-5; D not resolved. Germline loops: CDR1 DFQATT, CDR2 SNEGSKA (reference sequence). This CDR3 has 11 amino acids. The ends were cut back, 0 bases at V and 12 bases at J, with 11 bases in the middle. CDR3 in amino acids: CSARENSAEYF. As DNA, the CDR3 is TGCAGTGCTAGAGAAAACAGTGCGGAGTACTTC.

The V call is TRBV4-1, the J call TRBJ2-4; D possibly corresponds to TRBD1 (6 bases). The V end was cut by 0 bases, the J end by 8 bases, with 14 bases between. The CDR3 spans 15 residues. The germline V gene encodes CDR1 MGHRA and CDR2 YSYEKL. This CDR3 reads CASSQDLRGEDIQYF. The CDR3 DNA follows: TGCGCCAGCAGCCAAGATCTCAGGGGAGAGGACATTCAGTACTTC.

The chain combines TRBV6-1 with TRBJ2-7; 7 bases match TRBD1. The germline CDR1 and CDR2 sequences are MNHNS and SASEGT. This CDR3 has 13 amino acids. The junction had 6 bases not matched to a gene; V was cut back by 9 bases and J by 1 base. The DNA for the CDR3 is TGTGCCAGACCCGGGACAGCTTCCTACGAGCAGTACTTC. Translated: CARPGTASYEQYF.

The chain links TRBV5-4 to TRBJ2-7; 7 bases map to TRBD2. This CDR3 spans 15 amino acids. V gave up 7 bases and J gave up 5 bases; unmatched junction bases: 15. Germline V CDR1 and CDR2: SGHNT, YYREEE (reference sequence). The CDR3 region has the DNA TGTGCCAGCGGTCCGGGGACTACCACCATCCACGAGCAGTACTTC. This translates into CASGPGTTTIHEQYF.

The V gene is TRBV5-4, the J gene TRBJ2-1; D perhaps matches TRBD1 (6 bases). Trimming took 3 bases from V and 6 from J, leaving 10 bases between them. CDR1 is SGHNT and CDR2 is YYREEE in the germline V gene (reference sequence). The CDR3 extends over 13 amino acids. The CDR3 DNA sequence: TGTGCCAGCAGCTACAGGGATGGCAATGAGCAGTTCTTC. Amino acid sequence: CASSYRDGNEQFF. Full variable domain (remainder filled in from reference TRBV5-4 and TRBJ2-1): ETGVTQSPTHLIKTRGQQVTLRCSSQSGHNTVSWYQQALGQGPQFIFQYYREEENGRGNFPPRFSGLQFPNYSSELNVNALELDDSALYLCASSYRDGNEQFFGPGTRLTVL.

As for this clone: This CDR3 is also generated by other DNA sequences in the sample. Here the CDR3 DNA reads TGCGCCAGCAGCCAAGTCACGGGAACCTACGAGCAGTACTTC. Amino acids: CASSQVTGTYEQYF. The chain combines TRBV4-1 with TRBJ2-7, with D possibly TRBD2 on 5 matching bases. The length of the CDR3 is 14 residues. Germline values: CDR1 MGHRA, CDR2 YSYEKL. Deletions cut 1 base from V and 2 bases from J, with 9 bases between.

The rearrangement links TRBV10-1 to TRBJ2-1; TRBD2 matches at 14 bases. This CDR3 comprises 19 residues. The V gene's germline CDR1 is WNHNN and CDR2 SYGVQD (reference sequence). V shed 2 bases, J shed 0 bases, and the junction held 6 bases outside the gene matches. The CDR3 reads CASSEGGLAGVSSYNEQFF. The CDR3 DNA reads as TGCGCCAGCAGTGAGGGGGGACTAGCGGGGGTGTCCTCCTACAATGAGCAGTTCTTC.

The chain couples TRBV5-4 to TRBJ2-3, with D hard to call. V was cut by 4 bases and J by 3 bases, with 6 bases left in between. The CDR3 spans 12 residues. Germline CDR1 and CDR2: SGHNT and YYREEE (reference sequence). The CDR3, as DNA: TGTGCCAGCAGCCTGAGGACAGATACGCAGTATTTT. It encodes CASSLRTDTQYF.

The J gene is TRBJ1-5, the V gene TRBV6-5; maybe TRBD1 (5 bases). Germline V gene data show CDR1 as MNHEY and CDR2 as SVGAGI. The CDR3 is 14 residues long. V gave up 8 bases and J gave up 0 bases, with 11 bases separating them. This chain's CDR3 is CASAGTYSNQPQHF. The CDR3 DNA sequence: TGTGCCAGCGCAGGGACCTATAGCAATCAGCCCCAGCATTTT.

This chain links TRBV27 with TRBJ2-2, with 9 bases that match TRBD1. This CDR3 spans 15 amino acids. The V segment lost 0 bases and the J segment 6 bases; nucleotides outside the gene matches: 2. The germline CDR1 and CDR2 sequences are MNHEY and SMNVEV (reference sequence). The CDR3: CASSLSGTGSGELFF. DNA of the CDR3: TGTGCCAGCAGTTTATCCGGGACAGGGTCCGGGGAGCTGTTTTTT.